This T cell receptor beta chain emerged from a study of T cell changes during pregnancy in multiple sclerosis. The sample holds a few counts of this clone. Per germline, CDR1 SGHTA and CDR2 FQGNSA. V lost 4 bases and J lost 7, with 16 bases in between. The CDR3 spans 14 residues. The protocol was immunoSEQ multiplex PCR, while the TCRdb copy is restricted to in-frame clones and leaves out a portion. The data hold 45,000 or so clones, with approximately 91% observed a single time. The V gene is TRBV7-2, the J gene TRBJ1-2, with a tentative D call TRBD1 (5 bases). The TCR comes from a female donor with multiple sclerosis, enrolled in a pregnancy study. The material sequenced was PBMCs (not recorded whether the cells were cultured). The CDR3 DNA sequence: TGTGCCAGCAGCTCACCCGGGACGCCTTTTGGCTACACCTTC. Protein product: CASSSPGTPFGYTF.